A selection of T cell receptor beta chains follows, all from one sample in a study of siplizumab effects on memory and regulatory T cells. Produced via immunoSEQ multiplex PCR; TCRdb's table is partial and in-frame only. The data show about 85,000 clones, more than 85% seen once. The sequenced material came from CD8+ T cells sorted from blood. The receptors come from a human donor in good health. CDR3s include the opening cysteine and the closing phenylalanine or tryptophan. The order of the fields is J gene, V gene, clone size, D gene, CDR3 protein, CDR3 DNA. D genes are given only for firm matches. The size field is filled for only some rows; it gives once, few, many or a size class.

TRBJ1-4	TRBV28	NA	NA	CASSSTKATNEKLFF	TGTGCCAGCAGCTCTACGAAGGCAACTAATGAAAAACTGTTTTTT
TRBJ2-1	TRBV5-1	NA	NA	CASSLAPESSYNEQFF	TGCGCCAGCAGCTTGGCCCCAGAGAGCTCCTACAATGAGCAGTTCTTC
TRBJ1-5	TRBV28	NA	NA	CASSFVRAGGQPQHF	TGTGCCAGCAGTTTTGTTAGGGCGGGGGGTCAGCCCCAGCATTTT
TRBJ2-7	TRBV7-9	NA	NA	CASSSNRDISSYEQYF	TGTGCCAGCAGCTCAAACAGAGACATAAGCTCCTACGAGCAGTACTTC
TRBJ1-1	TRBV2	NA	NA	CASSGSPNTEAFF	TGTGCCAGCAGTGGCAGCCCGAACACTGAAGCTTTCTTT
TRBJ2-7	TRBV10-1	NA	NA	CASGGTRDLGAIHEQYF	TGCGCCAGCGGAGGGACTCGGGACCTGGGGGCGATCCACGAGCAGTACTTC
TRBJ2-3	TRBV13	NA	TRBD2	CASSSTSAPSTDTQYF	TGTGCCAGCAGCTCGACTAGCGCGCCTAGCACAGATACGCAGTATTTT
TRBJ2-7	TRBV27	NA	TRBD2	CASSSGGARYEQYF	TGTGCCAGCAGTTCGGGGGGGGCTCGGTACGAGCAGTACTTC
TRBJ2-5	TRBV7-9	NA	NA	CASSPAQGQETQYF	TGTGCCAGCAGCCCCGCACAGGGCCAAGAGACCCAGTACTTC
TRBJ1-1	TRBV7-9	NA	NA	CASSERGRKVAFF	TGTGCCAGCAGCGAAAGAGGCAGAAAGGTAGCTTTCTTT
TRBJ2-7	TRBV27	NA	NA	CASSLRDTAREQYF	TGTGCCAGCAGTTTGCGCGACACCGCGCGCGAGCAGTACTTC
TRBJ2-7	TRBV7-9	NA	NA	CASSPGYEQYF	TGTGCCAGCAGCCCCGGCTACGAGCAGTACTTC
TRBJ1-1	TRBV11-2	NA	TRBD1	CASSRRQGPGTEAFF	TGTGCCAGCAGCCGTCGACAGGGTCCCGGAACTGAAGCTTTCTTT
TRBJ2-7	TRBV7-9	NA	TRBD2	CASSSTSGLAGDVDEQYF	TGTGCCAGCAGCTCGACCTCGGGACTAGCGGGAGATGTCGACGAGCAGTACTTC
TRBJ2-1	TRBV7-2	NA	NA	CASSLSLYGNEQFF	TGTGCCAGCAGCTTATCCCTATACGGCAATGAGCAGTTCTTC
TRBJ2-7	TRBV7-7	few	NA	CASSEGRAYEQYF	TGTGCTAGCAGCGAGGGAAGAGCCTACGAGCAGTACTTC
TRBJ2-7	TRBV27	once	NA	CASSLQEGYEQYF	TGTGCCAGCAGTCTGCAAGAGGGCTACGAGCAGTACTTC
TRBJ2-1	TRBV27	NA	NA	CASSSLMGTYNEQFF	TGTGCCAGCAGTTCCCTAATGGGAACCTACAATGAGCAGTTCTTC
TRBJ2-6	TRBV13	NA	NA	CASSPVGSGANVLTF	TGTGCCAGCAGCCCGGTTGGTTCTGGGGCCAACGTCCTGACTTTC
TRBJ2-7	TRBV9	few	NA	CASSVSPESVYEQYF	TGTGCCAGCAGCGTATCTCCCGAGTCTGTCTACGAGCAGTACTTC
TRBJ2-7	TRBV5-1	NA	TRBD1	CASSPGTGIIEQYF	TGCGCCAGCAGCCCCGGGACAGGGATAATCGAGCAGTACTTC
TRBJ2-7	TRBV6-5	NA	NA	CASSTGGYTYEQYF	TGTGCCAGCAGTACCGGAGGCTATACATACGAGCAGTACTTC
TRBJ2-1	TRBV25-1	NA	NA	CASSLSSYNEQFF	TGTGCCAGCAGTTTGAGTTCCTACAATGAGCAGTTCTTC
TRBJ2-2	TRBV15	NA	TRBD1	CATFTGVTGELFF	TGTGCCACCTTTACAGGGGTCACCGGGGAGCTGTTTTTT
TRBJ2-7	TRBV5-1	NA	TRBD1	CASSLAWGTGEGEQYF	TGCGCCAGCAGCTTGGCCTGGGGGACAGGGGAGGGCGAGCAGTACTTC
TRBJ2-7	TRBV6-5	NA	NA	CASSPGLFYEQYF	TGTGCCAGCAGTCCCGGGCTATTCTACGAGCAGTACTTC
TRBJ1-5	TRBV5-8	NA	NA	CASSAEGLSNQPQHF	TGTGCCAGCAGCGCCGAAGGGCTTAGCAATCAGCCCCAGCATTTT
TRBJ1-5	TRBV27	NA	NA	CASMVGPGQPQHF	TGTGCCAGCATGGTAGGGCCGGGGCAGCCCCAGCATTTT
TRBJ2-3	TRBV7-2	NA	TRBD2	CASSLEGTSGRTDTQYF	TGTGCCAGCAGCTTAGAGGGGACTAGCGGACGCACAGATACGCAGTATTTT
TRBJ2-7	TRBV7-2	NA	TRBD2	CASSSGTALEQYF	TGTGCCAGCAGCAGCGGGACGGCTCTCGAGCAGTACTTC
TRBJ2-7	TRBV19	once	NA	CASSIGGIAYEQYF	TGTGCCAGTAGTATCGGCGGGATAGCCTACGAGCAGTACTTC
TRBJ2-7	TRBV5-4	NA	NA	CASSEGRGLTNF	TGTGCCAGCAGTGAAGGGCGGGGACTGACTAACTTC
TRBJ1-5	TRBV5-1	NA	NA	CASSLGGYSNQPQHF	TGCGCCAGCAGCTTGGGAGGGTATAGCAATCAGCCCCAGCATTTT
TRBJ1-1	TRBV27	NA	NA	CASSSQLGQWDTEAFF	TGTGCCAGCAGTTCCCAACTCGGACAGTGGGACACTGAAGCTTTCTTT
TRBJ2-7	TRBV19	NA	NA	CASSRVTTIYEQYF	TGTGCCAGTAGTAGGGTGACAACGATCTACGAGCAGTACTTC
TRBJ1-4	TRBV27	NA	NA	CASGPTGSTNEKLFF	TGTGCCAGCGGCCCGACTGGATCAACTAATGAAAAACTGTTTTTT
TRBJ2-7	TRBV29-1	NA	TRBD2	CSVVSEGLALGNEQYF	TGCAGCGTTGTGTCCGAGGGACTAGCCCTAGGGAACGAGCAGTACTTC
TRBJ2-2	TRBV9	NA	NA	CASSAVQGGTGELFF	TGTGCCAGCAGCGCCGTACAGGGGGGGACCGGGGAGCTGTTTTTT
TRBJ1-4	TRBV11-2	once	NA	CASSAGIQTTNEKLFF	TGTGCCAGCAGCGCCGGGATTCAAACAACTAATGAAAAACTGTTTTTT
TRBJ2-3	TRBV5-1	NA	NA	CASSLASPDTQYF	TGCGCCAGCAGCTTGGCATCGCCAGATACGCAGTATTTT
TRBJ2-1	TRBV27	NA	TRBD2	CASSQGLAYEQFF	TGTGCCAGCAGTCAAGGACTAGCCTATGAGCAGTTCTTC
TRBJ2-5	TRBV14	NA	NA	CASSKWAEQETQYF	TGTGCCAGCAGCAAGTGGGCGGAACAAGAGACCCAGTACTTC
TRBJ2-7	TRBV11-3	NA	TRBD1	CASSFPGQTSYEQYF	TGTGCCAGCAGTTTTCCGGGACAGACCTCCTACGAGCAGTACTTC
TRBJ1-1	TRBV19	NA	NA	CASTITAGTEAFF	TGTGCCAGTACCATTACCGCGGGGACTGAAGCTTTCTTT
TRBJ2-7	TRBV25-1	NA	NA	CASSPSYEQYF	TGTGCCAGCAGTCCCAGCTACGAGCAGTACTTC
TRBJ1-5	TRBV19	NA	TRBD1	CASRLKLGGARQPQHF	TGTGCCAGTAGACTAAAGTTAGGGGGCGCCCGTCAGCCCCAGCATTTT
TRBJ2-1	TRBV6-6	NA	TRBD1	CASSYRDSDEQFF	TGTGCCAGCAGTTACAGGGACAGCGATGAGCAGTTCTTC
TRBJ1-1	TRBV9	NA	NA	CASSVARSGDF	TGTGCCAGCAGCGTAGCCCGTTCCGGGGACTTT
TRBJ1-2	TRBV19	NA	NA	CATRGLYGYTF	TGTGCCACCAGGGGCCTCTATGGCTACACCTTC
TRBJ1-1	TRBV29-1	NA	NA	CSVDGQGSNTEAFF	TGCAGCGTTGACGGCCAGGGTTCAAACACTGAAGCTTTCTTT
TRBJ2-3	TRBV7-8	NA	NA	CASSFGSGDTQYF	TGTGCCAGCAGCTTCGGGAGTGGAGATACGCAGTATTTT
TRBJ1-2	TRBV11-1	NA	TRBD1	CASSLTSGQATHYGYTF	TGTGCCAGCAGCTTGACTTCCGGACAGGCAACCCACTATGGCTACACCTTC
TRBJ2-7	TRBV14	NA	NA	CASSGLSSYEQYF	TGTGCCAGCAGTGGGTTGAGCTCCTACGAGCAGTACTTC
TRBJ2-7	TRBV9	NA	NA	CASSGGVTYEQYF	TGTGCCAGCAGCGGGGGGGTGACCTACGAGCAGTACTTC
TRBJ2-7	TRBV5-1	NA	NA	CASSLAGRGVDEQYF	TGCGCCAGCAGCTTGGCCGGCAGGGGGGTTGACGAGCAGTACTTC
TRBJ1-2	TRBV7-2	NA	NA	CASSLGRTVYGYTF	TGTGCCAGCAGCTTAGGCCGGACAGTCTATGGCTACACCTTC